Below are 21 T cell receptor beta chains sequenced from a single sample in a study of beta chain features in type 1 diabetes. Study findings and constraints: TCRB CDR3s from Type 1 diabetes patients were moderately but significantly shorter in all four CD4+ subsets.

Their specific antigens are unknown. As every portion of the isolated RNA was reverse transcribed, the sequencing read expressed TCRB transcripts. Sequencing was performed with immunoSEQ multiplex PCR; in TCRdb, only in-frame clones are kept and a portion is missing. Here the sample spans a few hundred thousand clones, roughly 14% being singletons. Sequencing was performed on naive CD4+ T cells from blood. The receptors derive from a woman aged 18-29 years with type 1 diabetes.

Only a few counts were recorded for this clone. The chain links TRBV28 to TRBJ2-1, with 7 nucleotides matching TRBD2. This CDR3 comprises 18 residues. V trimming: 6 bases; J trimming: 2 bases; junction bases outside the gene matches: 16. From germline, CDR1 is MDHEN and CDR2 SYDVKM. The CDR3 coding sequence is TGTGCCAGCAGCCTATCTGGACTCTCGGGAGGAACCTACAATGAGCAGTTCTTC. Protein product: CASSLSGLSGGTYNEQFF.

V is TRBV6-5 and J is TRBJ2-5; D call uncertain. The CDR3 sequence is 14 residues long. Germline CDR1 MNHEY, CDR2 SVGAGI. Deletions cut 6 bases from V and 1 base from J, with 12 bases between. The CDR3 DNA sequence: TGTGCCAGCAGCAAAAGCCTATCCCAAGAGACCCAGTACTTC. As protein: CASSKSLSQETQYF.

The chain links TRBV6-6 to TRBJ1-4; D unclear. CDR1 and CDR2 from the germline V gene are MNHNY and SVGAGI (reference sequence). The V and J ends lost 2 bases and 5 bases respectively, with 3 bases between them. The CDR3 length is 12 residues. The DNA of the CDR3 is TGTGCCAGCAGTTACGCGAATGAAAAACTGTTTTTT. It encodes CASSYANEKLFF.

The gene calls are TRBV5-1 and TRBJ1-2; the D gene is possibly TRBD1 (6 bases). CDR3 length: 14 residues. V lost 0 bases, J lost 4 bases, and 10 bases lay in between. Per germline, CDR1 SGHRS and CDR2 YFSETQ. CDR3 sequence: CASSLDRVGYGYTF. In DNA form, the CDR3 reads TGCGCCAGCAGCTTGGACAGGGTCGGCTATGGCTACACCTTC.

This clone was seen more than once but under ten times. The rearrangement links TRBV2 to TRBJ1-2, with a weak D call TRBD1 (6 bases). CDR1 is SNHLY, CDR2 FYNNEI, per germline. This CDR3 has 12 residues. V shed 4 bases and J shed 8 bases, with 11 bases lying between them. CDR3 sequence (DNA): TGTGCCAGCAGTGCGCAGGGGCCCGGCTACACCTTC. Its protein is CASSAQGPGYTF.

This clone was recorded a few times. J is TRBJ2-1 and V is TRBV19, with a weak D call TRBD2 (6 bases). Germline V lookup: CDR1 LNHDA, CDR2 SQIVND (reference sequence). V gave up 3 bases and J gave up 0 bases, with 12 bases separating them. CDR3 length equals 16 residues. CDR3 residues: CASSIGGTSSYNEQFF. DNA for the CDR3: TGTGCCAGTAGTATTGGGGGGACCAGCTCCTACAATGAGCAGTTCTTC. Together with reference TRBV19 and TRBJ2-1, the CDR3 gives the full variable domain: DGGITQSPKYLFRKEGQNVTLSCEQNLNHDAMYWYRQDPGQGLRLIYYSQIVNDFQKGDIAEGYSVSREKKESFPLTVTSAQKNPTAFYLCASSIGGTSSYNEQFFGPGTRLTVL.

This clone was picked up a small number of times. V gene TRBV29-1 combines with J gene TRBJ1-1, with a tentative D call TRBD1 (6 bases). Germline CDR1 reads SQVTM; CDR2 reads ANQGSEA. This CDR3 contains 11 residues. V shed 7 bases and J shed 4 bases, with 10 bases lying between them. CDR3 sequence (DNA): TGCAGCGCGGACAGCACCACTGAAGCTTTCTTT. Its translation is CSADSTTEAFF.

The V call is TRBV7-9, the J call TRBJ2-7, with 7 positions matching TRBD1. The V segment lost 5 bases and the J segment 2 bases; nucleotides outside the gene matches: 9. CDR3 length: 15 residues. Per the germline V gene, CDR1 is SEHNR and CDR2 is FQNEAQ (reference sequence). CDR3 DNA: TGTGCCAGCAGCGTTGGACAGGCCTTTACCTACGAGCAGTACGTC. It codes for CASSVGQAFTYEQYV.

The chain uses TRBV7-9 and TRBJ2-7; TRBD1 aligns across 7 bases. Germline trimming cut 5 bases from V and 1 base from J; bases unmatched to any gene: 5. Germline V gives CDR1 SEHNR, CDR2 FQNEAQ (reference sequence). The CDR3 runs 14 residues. CDR3 sequence (DNA): TGTGCCAGCAGCCGCGTGGGACAGTCCTACGAGCAGTACTTC. Translation: CASSRVGQSYEQYF.

The chain recombines TRBV5-1 with TRBJ2-3, with D unresolved. V was pared by 0 bases and J by 2 bases, with 7 bases between. The CDR3 loop spans 14 amino acids. Germline CDR1 reads SGHRS; CDR2 reads YFSETQ. The CDR3 loop reads CASSLVSITDTQYF. CDR3 DNA: TGCGCCAGCAGCTTGGTTAGCATCACAGATACGCAGTATTTT.

In its sample, this clone was seen a few times. The chain is built from TRBV29-1 and TRBJ1-1; 7 nucleotides line up with TRBD1. The germline V gene encodes CDR1 SQVTM and CDR2 ANQGSEA. With 6 bases clipped from V and 0 bases from J, the junction kept 4 bases outside the gene matches. The CDR3 is made up of 13 amino acids. The chain's CDR3 is CSVLGTVNTEAFF. The CDR3 DNA reads TGCAGCGTCCTAGGGACAGTGAACACTGAAGCTTTCTTT.

A few counts support this clone. The chain carries TRBV7-2 and TRBJ1-2; 8 bases agree with TRBD1. Germline V gene data show CDR1 as SGHTA and CDR2 as FQGNSA. This CDR3 is built from 13 residues. V shed 5 bases, J shed 5 bases, and the junction held 4 bases outside the gene matches. This CDR3 reads CASSRGQAYGYTF. In DNA, the CDR3 is TGTGCCAGCAGCAGGGGACAGGCTTATGGCTACACCTTC. Using reference TRBV7-2 and TRBJ1-2 for the parts outside the CDR3, the full variable domain is GAGVSQSPSNKVTEKGKDVELRCDPISGHTALYWYRQSLGQGLEFLIYFQGNSAPDKSGLPSDRFSAERTGGSVSTLTIQRTQQEDSAVYLCASSRGQAYGYTFGSGTRLTVV.

This clone was seen more than once but under ten times. The chain uses TRBV4-1 and TRBJ1-1, with D possibly being TRBD1 (6 bases). CDR1 and CDR2 from the germline V gene are MGHRA and YSYEKL. The CDR3 is 16 amino acids. V gave up 0 bases and J gave up 6 bases, with 17 bases separating them. CDR3 amino acids: CASSQDVRGAGPEAFF. The CDR3 DNA follows: TGCGCCAGCAGCCAAGATGTCAGGGGCGCAGGCCCTGAAGCTTTCTTT.

This sequence joins TRBV18 and TRBJ2-6, with D tentatively TRBD2 (6 bases). The CDR3 totals 14 residues. The ends were cut back, 4 bases at V and 3 bases at J, with 7 bases in the middle. Germline values: CDR1 KGHSH, CDR2 LQKENI. The CDR3 loop is CASSRGDGANVLTF. Here the CDR3 DNA reads TGTGCCAGCTCACGGGGGGATGGGGCCAACGTCCTGACTTTC.

This clone has just a few counts. The gene calls are TRBV6-5 and TRBJ2-1, with a weak D call TRBD2 (6 bases). The CDR3 extends over 15 amino acids. The germline V gene has CDR1 MNHEY and CDR2 SVGAGI. The germline V and J ends were trimmed by 1 base and 6 bases, with 13 bases remaining between them. The CDR3 DNA is TGTGCCAGCAGTTACTTGCGGGGTTCGGGCAATGAGCAGTTCTTC. Its protein is CASSYLRGSGNEQFF.

This chain links TRBV5-4 with TRBJ1-2, with D possibly matching TRBD1 (5 bases). The V and J ends lost 3 bases and 4 bases respectively, with 7 bases between them. Germline CDR1 is SGHNT and CDR2 is YYREEE (reference sequence). The CDR3 covers 12 residues. CDR3 residues: CASSSDSYGYTF. Written as DNA, the CDR3 is TGTGCCAGCAGCTCCGACAGCTATGGCTACACCTTC. Complete variable domain (other parts from reference TRBV5-4 and TRBJ1-2): ETGVTQSPTHLIKTRGQQVTLRCSSQSGHNTVSWYQQALGQGPQFIFQYYREEENGRGNFPPRFSGLQFPNYSSELNVNALELDDSALYLCASSSDSYGYTFGSGTRLTVV.

The V call is TRBV7-3, the J call TRBJ1-2; weak D call: TRBD1 (6 bases). The V end was cut by 2 bases, the J end by 0 bases, with 19 bases between. Germline lookup yields CDR1 SGHTA and CDR2 FQGTGA. This CDR3 spans 18 amino acids. This CDR3 is CASSLGGQGPRPNYGYTF. CDR3 DNA sequence: TGTGCCAGCAGCTTAGGTGGTCAGGGGCCCCGCCCTAACTATGGCTACACCTTC.

This clone has just a few counts. V and J are TRBV18 and TRBJ2-2, with 8 bases fitting TRBD1. The CDR3 consists of 16 residues. V lost 3 bases to trimming and J lost 4 bases; unmatched junction nucleotides: 7. The V gene's germline CDR1 is KGHSH and CDR2 LQKENI. The DNA of the CDR3 is TGTGCCAGCTCACCGTTTTCCGGACAGGGCACCGGGGAGCTGTTTTTT. Amino acid sequence: CASSPFSGQGTGELFF.

The table lists this clone with a few counts. This chain links TRBV7-9 with TRBJ1-1, with 7 bases fitting TRBD1. The CDR3 is 14 residues long. Unmatched junction bases numbered 6, after V lost 4 bases and J lost 4 bases. Germline V CDR1 and CDR2: SEHNR, FQNEAQ (reference sequence). This CDR3 reads CASSSDRVVTEAFF. CDR3 bases: TGTGCCAGCAGCTCCGACAGGGTTGTCACTGAAGCTTTCTTT.

A few counts support this clone. The CDR3 DNA reads TGCGCCAGCAGCTTGACCGGGACTAGGTCCTACAATGAGCAGTTCTTC. Translated: CASSLTGTRSYNEQFF. The chain uses TRBV5-1 and TRBJ2-1, with 8 bases lining up with TRBD2. J gave up 1 base and V 1 base, and 4 bases lay outside the gene matches. The CDR3 contains 16 residues. Germline lookup yields CDR1 SGHRS and CDR2 YFSETQ.

This clone has only a few counts. This chain connects TRBV29-1 to TRBJ1-1, with 10 nucleotides matching TRBD1. V shed 5 bases, J shed 2 bases, and the junction held 5 bases outside the gene matches. CDR1 and CDR2 (germline): SQVTM, ANQGSEA. The CDR3 consists of 14 residues. For the CDR3, the DNA is TGCAGCGTTAGGGACAGGGGTTATAACACTGAAGCTTTCTTT. Translating gives CSVRDRGYNTEAFF.